This entry lists 30 T cell receptor beta chains sequenced from one sample in a study of shared clonotypes between healthy human individuals. The assay was immunoSEQ multiplex PCR, and TCRdb's table has in-frame clones only and misses some. The table shows about 2.4 million clones, with about 92% occurring only once. Sequenced material: naive CD4+ T cells sorted from blood. Subset given: CD45RA+ positively selected. The receptors stem from a man younger than 30 in good health.

The chain couples TRBV7-9 to TRBJ2-5; D perhaps matches TRBD2 (6 bases). V shed 1 base and J shed 4 bases, with 10 bases lying between them. The CDR3 extends over 14 amino acids. Germline lookup yields CDR1 SEHNR and CDR2 FQNEAQ (reference sequence). CDR3 nucleotides: TGTGCCAGCAGCTTAGGAAAGGGACTAGAGACCCAGTACTTC. This codes for CASSLGKGLETQYF.

The rearrangement links TRBV2 to TRBJ2-1; tentative D call: TRBD2 (5 bases). Germline V gene sequence: CDR1 SNHLY, CDR2 FYNNEI. Trimming took off 4 bases at V and 9 bases at J, with 7 bases between the two ends. The CDR3 length is 11 residues. The CDR3 here is CASSVSGEQFF. The CDR3, as DNA: TGTGCCAGCAGTGTCAGCGGTGAGCAGTTCTTC.

V is TRBV10-2 and J is TRBJ1-1; 8 bases map to TRBD1. Germline CDR1 reads WSHSY; CDR2 reads SAAADI. The CDR3 has 11 residues. After removal of 8 bases from V and 6 bases from J, the junction contained 2 bases not matched to a gene. For the CDR3, the DNA is TGCGCCAGCTACAGGGGGTCTGAAGCTTTCTTT. The encoded protein is CASYRGSEAFF.

J is TRBJ1-1 and V is TRBV7-2, with D unresolved. The germline V gene encodes CDR1 SGHTA and CDR2 FQGNSA. The CDR3 spans 15 residues. Trimming left V 4 bases short and J 1 base short, with 13 bases between. CDR3 nucleotides: TGTGCCAGCAGCTATCATCCCAGTCCGAACACTGAAGCTTTCTTT. Translation gives CASSYHPSPNTEAFF.

The rearrangement joins TRBV6-5 to TRBJ1-5, with D tentatively TRBD1 (5 bases). The CDR3 is 13 residues long. Germline V gene lookup returns CDR1 MNHEY and CDR2 SVGAGI. V dropped 5 bases and J dropped 5 bases, with 10 bases sitting between them. This chain's CDR3 is CASSRSTDQPQHF. CDR3 coding DNA: TGTGCCAGCAGTCGATCGACAGATCAGCCCCAGCATTTT.

This chain uses TRBV5-4 with TRBJ2-5; TRBD2 matches at 13 bases. Trimming took 7 bases from V and 0 from J; bases not matched to a gene: 9. Germline V gene sequence: CDR1 SGHNT, CDR2 YYREEE (reference sequence). This CDR3 has 17 residues. The CDR3 region is CASHLMTSGGYQETQYF. The CDR3 DNA reads TGTGCCAGCCACCTAATGACTAGCGGGGGGTACCAAGAGACCCAGTACTTC.

This rearrangement joins TRBV6-1 to TRBJ2-7; TRBD1 matches 7 bases. Germline assignment: CDR1 MNHNS and CDR2 SASEGT. V shed 4 bases, J shed 7 bases, and the junction held 10 bases outside the gene matches. The CDR3 totals 14 residues. CDR3 DNA sequence: TGTGCCAGCAGTGTACTAGGGGGCGCGGGTGAGCAGTACTTC. This sequence encodes CASSVLGGAGEQYF.

This chain connects TRBV2 to TRBJ1-1; a possible D gene is TRBD1 (5 bases). The CDR3 loop spans 12 amino acids. Germline CDR1 and CDR2: SNHLY and FYNNEI. The V and J ends lost 6 bases and 11 bases respectively, with 16 bases between them. The CDR3 DNA is TGTGCCAGCAGGGGAGGGACCTCGAGGGCTTTCTTT. Protein: CASRGGTSRAFF. Filled out from reference TRBV2 and TRBJ1-1, the complete variable domain reads EPEVTQTPSHQVTQMGQEVILRCVPISNHLYFYWYRQILGQKVEFLVSFYNNEISEKSEIFDDQFSVERPDGSNFTLKIRSTKLEDSAMYFCASRGGTSRAFFGQGTRLTVV.

The DNA of the CDR3 is TGCGCCAGCAGCTTGGCCGGGAGCACGGGGAATTCACCCCTCCACTTT. This gives the protein CASSLAGSTGNSPLHF. This rearrangement joins TRBV5-1 to TRBJ1-6; no clear D gene. The length of the CDR3 is 16 residues. Looked up from germline, CDR1 is SGHRS and CDR2 is YFSETQ. V shed 0 bases and J shed 7 bases, with 14 bases lying between them. The full variable domain, its missing parts supplied by reference TRBV5-1 and TRBJ1-6, is KAGVTQTPRYLIKTRGQQVTLSCSPISGHRSVSWYQQTPGQGLQFLFEYFSETQRNKGNFPGRFSGRQFSNSRSEMNVSTLELGDSALYLCASSLAGSTGNSPLHFGNGTRLTVT.

V and J are TRBV7-2 and TRBJ2-3; D may correspond to TRBD1 or TRBD2 (7 bases each). The CDR3 has 16 residues. With 1 base removed from V and 4 bases from J, the gap between germline ends came to 15 bases. Looked up from germline, CDR1 is SGHTA and CDR2 is FQGNSA. The CDR3 DNA is TGTGCCAGCAGCTTAGGTGTCAGGGGGGGAGCAGATACGCAGTATTTT. Encoded protein: CASSLGVRGGADTQYF.

As for this clone: The sample holds other DNA sequences that translate to the same CDR3. The rearrangement links TRBV5-1 to TRBJ2-5; 9 nucleotides agree with TRBD2. The CDR3 extends over 14 amino acids. V gave up 3 bases and J gave up 5 bases; unmatched junction bases: 5. CDR1 SGHRS and CDR2 YFSETQ come from the germline V gene. The CDR3 sequence: CASSSAGGQETQYF. The CDR3, as DNA: TGCGCCAGCAGCTCGGCGGGGGGGCAGGAGACCCAGTACTTC.

CDR3 sequence: CASSLGGSGIEQFF. The CDR3 region has the DNA TGTGCCAGCAGCTTAGGCGGTAGCGGGATTGAGCAGTTCTTC. The chain has TRBV7-2 and TRBJ2-1; 8 nucleotides line up with TRBD2. Germline V gene sequence: CDR1 SGHTA, CDR2 FQGNSA. With 1 base clipped from V and 9 bases from J, the junction kept 5 bases outside the gene matches. This CDR3 region has 14 residues.

The chain employs TRBV20-1 and TRBJ2-3; no firm D call. V shed 6 bases and J shed 10 bases, with 8 bases lying between them. CDR3 length: 9 residues. Germline CDR1 DFQATT, CDR2 SNEGSKA (reference sequence). The DNA for the CDR3 is TGCAGTGCCCCCGAGTCGCAGTATTTT. Residues: CSAPESQYF.

J is TRBJ2-7 and V is TRBV11-2, with TRBD2 matching 11 bases. Germline CDR1 SGHAT, CDR2 FQNNGV. V dropped 4 bases and J dropped 3; count of bases not matched to a gene: 2. The CDR3 spans 14 residues. For the CDR3, the DNA is TGTGCCAGCAGCTCCGGGACTAGCGGCTACGAGCAGTACTTC. Translating it yields CASSSGTSGYEQYF.

This chain connects TRBV5-6 to TRBJ2-1; 9 bases are a match to TRBD1. CDR1 is SGHDT and CDR2 is YYEEEE in the germline V gene. The CDR3 is made up of 13 amino acids. Trimming took 4 bases from V and 15 from J; bases not matched to a gene: 11. DNA of the CDR3: TGTGCCAGCAGCAAAGAGCCCGGGACAGGGTGGTTCTTC. Protein: CASSKEPGTGWFF.

This clone was seen once. The chain combines TRBV7-6 with TRBJ2-1; D not resolved. Trimming removed 5 bases from V and 6 bases from J, with 14 bases in between. The CDR3 runs 14 residues. Germline-derived CDR1 and CDR2 are SGHVS and FNYEAQ. The DNA of the CDR3 is TGTGCCAGCAGCCCCCGTCGAGATACCAATGAGCAGTTCTTC. It translates to CASSPRRDTNEQFF.

V gene TRBV4-1 combines with J gene TRBJ1-3; perhaps TRBD1 as D (6 bases). In germline, CDR1 is MGHRA, CDR2 YSYEKL. The CDR3 is 13 residues long. Deletions cut 6 bases from V and 2 bases from J, with 8 bases between. DNA of the CDR3: TGCGCCAGCAGGGGACACCCTGGAAACACCATATATTTT. Protein sequence: CASRGHPGNTIYF.

The chain uses TRBV28 and TRBJ2-7; 7 positions agree with TRBD1. CDR1 is MDHEN, CDR2 SYDVKM, per germline. The ends lost 5 bases at V and 6 bases at J; junction bases unmatched: 13. This CDR3 contains 15 residues. The DNA of the CDR3 is TGTGCCAGCAGTACCGCCGCGACAGGGCTTTCCGAGCAGTACTTC. It specifies CASSTAATGLSEQYF.

This chain uses TRBV5-5 with TRBJ1-5; 7 bases are a match to TRBD1. The V gene's germline CDR1 is SGHKS and CDR2 YYEKEE (reference sequence). Germline trimming cut 4 bases from V and 2 bases from J; bases unmatched to any gene: 9. The CDR3 sequence is 16 residues long. The CDR3 sequence is CASSIATGTGNQPQHF. CDR3 nucleotides: TGTGCCAGCAGCATAGCAACCGGGACAGGCAATCAGCCCCAGCATTTT.

This clone was detected only once. The J gene is TRBJ2-7, the V gene TRBV5-4; a weak D match, TRBD1 (6 bases). The CDR3 length is 14 residues. CDR1 is SGHNT, CDR2 YYREEE, per germline (reference sequence). With 6 bases removed from V and 2 bases from J, the gap between germline ends came to 15 bases. Here the CDR3 DNA reads TGTGCCAGCAACCGCCGGGACAACCCCTACGAGCAGTACTTC. It is translated as CASNRRDNPYEQYF.

The CDR3 spells CASSLAESPYNEQFF. The DNA for the CDR3 is TGCGCCAGCAGCTTGGCCGAGAGCCCCTACAATGAGCAGTTCTTC. The chain uses TRBV5-1 and TRBJ2-1; D is unclear. The V gene lost 0 bases and the J gene lost 2 bases, with 9 bases spanning the gap. Germline V gene lookup returns CDR1 SGHRS and CDR2 YFSETQ. This CDR3 spans 15 amino acids.

The V and J genes are TRBV6-6 and TRBJ2-3; D remains ambiguous. The CDR3 runs to 10 residues. The germline V and J ends were trimmed by 6 bases and 5 bases, with 3 bases remaining between them. Germline CDR1 and CDR2: MNHNY and SVGAGI (reference sequence). The CDR3 loop is CASSRDTQYF. For the CDR3, the DNA is TGTGCCAGCAGCCGAGATACGCAGTATTTT.

In its sample, this clone was seen once. The rearrangement uses TRBV9 and TRBJ2-3; no reliable D call. Germline lookup yields CDR1 SGDLS and CDR2 YYNGEE. V was cut by 0 bases and J by 1 base, with 9 bases left in between. The CDR3 extends over 15 amino acids. The CDR3 sequence: CASSVADHRTDTQYF. The CDR3 DNA sequence: TGTGCCAGCAGCGTAGCGGACCACCGCACAGATACGCAGTATTTT.

Concerning this clone: Other DNA sequences in this specimen translate into the identical CDR3. The chain has TRBV5-1 and TRBJ1-2; 8 nucleotides match TRBD1. This CDR3 has 14 residues. The V gene end was trimmed by 0 bases and the J gene end by 5 bases; junction bases not matched to a gene: 3. Per the germline V gene, CDR1 is SGHRS and CDR2 is YFSETQ. The CDR3 loop is CASSLEQGDYGYTF. In DNA, the CDR3 is TGCGCCAGCAGCTTGGAACAGGGGGATTATGGCTACACCTTC.

The chain couples TRBV6-6 to TRBJ2-2; 9 bases match TRBD2. CDR3 length equals 15 residues. With V trimmed by 6 bases and J by 0 bases, 2 bases remained unmatched. Germline-derived CDR1 and CDR2 are MNHNY and SVGAGI (reference sequence). The CDR3 sequence is CASRPSGANTGELFF. DNA for the CDR3: TGTGCCAGCAGACCTAGCGGGGCGAACACCGGGGAGCTGTTTTTT.

The V gene is TRBV6-5, the J gene TRBJ1-1; no clear D gene. V was clipped by 2 bases and J by 7 bases, with 11 bases between them. This CDR3 comprises 13 residues. Looked up from germline, CDR1 is MNHEY and CDR2 is SVGAGI. CDR3 nucleotides: TGTGCCAGCAGTTACGGGCGGGAACTTGAAGCTTTCTTT. This gives the protein CASSYGRELEAFF.

The chain couples TRBV9 to TRBJ2-5; perhaps TRBD1 as D (5 bases). With 0 bases removed from V and 4 bases from J, the gap between germline ends came to 16 bases. Germline CDR1 and CDR2: SGDLS and YYNGEE. The CDR3 has 16 residues. Here the CDR3 reads CASSVDPGGRAETQYF. The CDR3 DNA reads as TGTGCCAGCAGCGTAGACCCGGGTGGCAGGGCAGAGACCCAGTACTTC.

J is TRBJ1-3 and V is TRBV7-3; D gene unclear. Germline-derived CDR1 and CDR2 are SGHTA and FQGTGA. The V and J ends lost 6 bases and 1 base respectively, with 10 bases between them. The CDR3 extends over 14 amino acids. In DNA form, the CDR3 reads TGTGCCAGCAGTCGCCTCGGTTCTGGAAACACCATATATTTT. Its translation: CASSRLGSGNTIYF.

The J gene is TRBJ2-3, the V gene TRBV10-3; 7 positions match TRBD1. The CDR3 is 13 residues long. Germline CDR1 is ENHRY and CDR2 is SYGVKD. J gave up 1 base and V 5 bases, and 0 bases lay outside the gene matches. The CDR3 protein is CAISTGGTDTQYF. As DNA, the CDR3 is TGTGCCATCAGTACAGGGGGCACAGATACGCAGTATTTT.

The CDR3, as DNA: TGTGCCAGCAAGGTCCCTCCTGGGACTAGCGGGAGTTACAATGAGCAGTTCTTC. It codes for CASKVPPGTSGSYNEQFF. The V gene is TRBV28, the J gene TRBJ2-1; 14 nucleotides agree with TRBD2. Trimming took 7 bases from V and 4 from J; bases not matched to a gene: 12. The CDR3 has 18 residues. Germline CDR1 reads MDHEN; CDR2 reads SYDVKM.